This TCR beta chain was sequenced for a study of blood T cells in healthy people across ages. General study findings and limits: Those diversity estimates obtained from one million T cells were thought to be underestimates. With unsorted PBMCs, a conclusive comparison of naive versus antigen-experienced cells was not possible.

Next came a second PCR, run for about 6 to 12 cycles, which used a sample-barcoded 5' primer along with a J-beta primer mix. TCRdb re-analysed the 5' RACE reads in MiXCR, keeping a single row per CDR3 protein. The data show more than 900,000 distinct CDR3 sequences, 25% to 30% seen once. V lost 6 bases to trimming and J lost 8 bases, with 11 bases between them. Germline CDR1 is MNHNS and CDR2 is SASEGT. CDR3 size: 13 residues. Ten or more counts support this clonotype. Its antigen is as yet unknown. The sample was also reused in another study, on T cells of mothers and their children.

Sequenced material: blood. The chain couples TRBV6-1 to TRBJ1-6; D is ambiguous. The receptor was isolated from a woman aged 35 to 49 in good health. CDR3 loop: CASRTASYSPLHF. DNA for the CDR3: TGTGCCAGCAGGACGGCCAGCTATTCACCCCTCCACTTT.